Following are 25 T cell receptor delta chains from one sample sequenced in a study of γδ T cells in repeated Plasmodium falciparum infection. TCRdb reran clone calling via CATT on the multiplex PCR reads. The sample consists of tens of thousands of delta-chain clones, approximately 0.96% of them appearing once. Bulk repertoires came from Vgamma9/Vdelta2+ or Vdelta2-negative gammadelta T cells flow-sorted from PBMC. The sample taken for sequencing was gamma-delta T cells from blood. These receptors were taken from a pool of human donors (malaria-infected and uninfected, not separated).

A note on this clone: TCRdb pairs this DNA with a much larger clone's protein that differs at residue 6, likely a read error; the protein shown was translated from the DNA. The chain recombines TRDV1 with TRDJ1; TRDD3 agrees at 7 bases. CDR3 length: 19 amino acids. Per germline, CDR1 TSWWSYY and CDR2 QGS. Losses at the gene ends were 2 bases for V and 1 base for J; bases not matched to a gene: 16. CDR3 DNA sequence: TGTGCTCTTGGGGAAATCCAACTACACTGGGGACTAATCACCGATAAACTCATCTTT. This translates into CALGEIQLHWGLITDKLIF.

This clone was detected a few times. This clone may be a read error of a much larger clone one base away. This chain joins TRDV1 and TRDJ1, with 12 bases identical to TRDD3. Germline lookup yields CDR1 TSWWSYY and CDR2 QGS. V trimming: 5 bases; J trimming: 3 bases; junction bases outside the gene matches: 28. The CDR3 has 23 residues. CDR3 sequence: CALGPAGVPALHWGILDSDKLIF. For the CDR3, the DNA is TGTGCTCTTGGGCCCGCGGGCGTTCCTGCACTGCACTGGGGGATACTAGATTCCGATAAACTCATCTTT.

This clone was seen more than once but under ten times. The protein held in TCRdb is that of a much larger clone and does not match this DNA's translation at residue 2, likely because of a read error; the protein shown is translated from the DNA. The rearrangement uses TRDV3 and TRDJ1; a possible D gene is TRDD2 (5 bases). Germline assignment: CDR1 TVYSNPD and CDR2 GDNSRS (reference sequence). The CDR3 spans 16 residues. CDR3 sequence reads: CSFIRPCRGYTDKLIF. CDR3 DNA sequence: TGTTCCTTCATCCGACCCTGTCGGGGTTACACCGATAAACTCATCTTT.

This clone was detected a few times. This likely traces to a read error, being one base from a far larger clone. Other DNA sequences within the sample encode an identical CDR3. CDR3 nucleotides: TGTGCCTGTGACACCTCTGCGGGGAACACCGATAAGCTCATCTTT. Translation: CACDTSAGNTDKLIF. No J gene was called, and the V gene is TRDV2; the DNA was not used to check the table's D call, TRDD3. The CDR3 is 15 amino acids. CDR1 GEAIGNYY and CDR2 EKD come from the germline V gene.

In its sample, this clone was seen many times. At the DNA level, this CDR3 is encoded by other sequences in the same sample as well. The chain carries TRDV2 and TRDJ1, with 7 bases aligning to TRDD3. The ends lost 1 base at V and 10 bases at J; junction bases unmatched: 5. The CDR3 is 12 residues long. Germline assignment: CDR1 GEAIGNYY and CDR2 EKD. The CDR3 reads CACDTGDKRLIF. DNA of the CDR3: TGTGCCTGTGACACTGGGGATAAGCGACTCATCTTT.

This clone was seen a handful of times. The protein held in TCRdb is that of a much larger clone and does not match this DNA's translation at residue 5, likely because of a read error; the protein shown is translated from the DNA. This chain joins TRDV1 and TRDJ1; 9 bases fit TRDD3. TCRdb gives no J gene; it was assigned here by matching the DNA to germline. The junction had 25 bases not matched to a gene; V was cut back by 4 bases and J by 10 bases. The length of the CDR3 is 19 residues. Germline CDR1 TSWWSYY, CDR2 QGS. The CDR3 bases are TGTGCTCTTGGGGGAAACCCTCGGGCCGACCGGCTGGGGGATTTAGCACTCATCTTT. Translation: CALGGNPRADRLGDLALIF.

Many counts were recorded for this clone. The rearrangement uses TRDV1 and TRDJ1; TRDD3 aligns across 9 bases. The CDR3 length is 18 residues. CDR1 is TSWWSYY, CDR2 QGS, per germline. The V and J ends lost 1 base and 3 bases, in that order; junction bases with no gene match: 12. This chain's CDR3 is CALGEPSPRGYAPDKLIF. The CDR3 bases are TGTGCTCTTGGGGAACCCTCTCCGCGGGGATACGCACCCGATAAACTCATCTTT.

The table lists this clone with many counts. The rearrangement links TRDV1 to TRDJ1, with 8 positions matching TRDD3. This CDR3 region has 17 residues. Losses at the gene ends were 1 base for V and 7 bases for J; bases not matched to a gene: 14. Germline assignment: CDR1 TSWWSYY and CDR2 QGS. The CDR3 DNA follows: TGTGCTCTTGGGGAACAGATTGGGGGATCTCCCGGTTGTAAACTCATCTTT. Translation: CALGEQIGGSPGCKLIF.

Note on this clone: A read error likely explains this, since a far larger clone differs by one base. This CDR3 is also generated by other DNA sequences in the sample. Called V gene: TRDV2; the J gene was not called; the DNA was not compared with TRDD3, the D call given in the table. The CDR3 spans 22 residues. CDR1 GEAIGNYY and CDR2 EKD come from the germline V gene. CDR3 nucleotides: TGTGCCTGTGACTCCCTCCTACGGGCTTCTCTGGGGGATACGGATTACACCGATAAACTCATCTTC. This encodes CACDSLLRASLGDTDYTDKLIF.

This clone has just a few counts. TCRdb assigns this DNA the protein of a much larger clone, which departs from its translation at residue 3; this likely reflects a read error, and the protein shown comes from translating the DNA. The V call is TRDV1, the J call TRDJ1, with TRDD3 matching 11 bases. TCRdb leaves out the J gene; it was filled in here by matching the DNA to germline. Germline V CDR1 and CDR2: TSWWSYY, QGS. The CDR3 is 26 residues long. Written as DNA, the CDR3 is TGTGCTCGTGGGAAAAAAGAACGGAAGGGTCCTACAGGGGGTAGGTACTGGGGGATATTTGCCGATAAACTCATCTTT. This sequence encodes CARGKKERKGPTGGRYWGIFADKLIF.

Regarding this clone: The TCRdb protein comes from a much larger clone and disagrees with this DNA's translation at residue 3, likely due to a read error; the protein given here is derived from the DNA. J is TRDJ1 and V is TRDV1; 9 bases line up with TRDD3. This CDR3 has 25 amino acids. Germline values: CDR1 TSWWSYY, CDR2 QGS. DNA for the CDR3: TGTGCTCGTGGGGAAGTGGGCCTACACCTGGGGGATGAAGTGAGGAGGCCACTGTACACCGATAAACTCATCTTT. Translating it yields CARGEVGLHLGDEVRRPLYTDKLIF.

The table lists this clone with a few counts. It differs at one base from a far larger clone, so likely a read error. Other DNA sequences in the same sample also yield this CDR3. The DNA of the CDR3 is TGTGCTCTTGGGGGACCCTCCCCTCGGGGACCCCTAGCCGATAAGCTCATCTTT. It translates to CALGGPSPRGPLADKLIF. The J gene is uncalled and the V gene is TRDV1; the DNA was not compared with TRDD3, the D call given in the table. The CDR3 totals 18 residues. Germline CDR1 reads TSWWSYY; CDR2 reads QGS.

In its sample, this clone was seen a few times. A far larger clone differs by one base, so this is likely a read error. CDR3 bases: TGTGCTCTTGGGCCGATTTACTGGGGGATATCCCATCCGTACACCGATAAACTCATCTTT. As protein: CALGPIYWGISHPYTDKLIF. The V and J genes are TRDV1 and TRDJ1; 11 bases match TRDD3. In the absence of a J gene in TCRdb, the DNA was matched to germline to assign it here. Germline CDR1 is TSWWSYY and CDR2 is QGS. Trimming took 5 bases from V and 0 from J; bases not matched to a gene: 17. CDR3 length: 20 residues.

Points on this clone: A read error is the likely source, as a far larger clone sits one nucleotide away. At the DNA level, this CDR3 is encoded by other sequences in the same sample as well. CDR3 amino acids: CACDPLGDTTMNTDKLIF. The CDR3 DNA reads as TGTGCCTGTGACCCCTTGGGGGACACAACTATGAACACCGATAAACTCATCTTT. The chain has TRDV2 and TRDJ1, with 7 bases aligning to TRDD3. Here the J gene was assigned by germline matching of the DNA, as TCRdb has none. V was clipped by 3 bases and J by 0 bases; unmatched bases: 15. Germline V gene lookup returns CDR1 GEAIGNYY and CDR2 EKD. The CDR3 spans 18 residues.

As for this clone: It is likely a read error: a sequence one base away is far more abundant. Within the sample, other DNA sequences also encode this same CDR3. V and J are TRDV2 and TRDJ1, with TRDD3 identical over 13 bases. In the absence of a J gene in TCRdb, the DNA was matched to germline to assign it here. CDR1 and CDR2 (germline): GEAIGNYY, EKD. CDR3 length equals 18 residues. The V segment lost 3 bases and the J segment 2 bases; nucleotides outside the gene matches: 11. This CDR3 reads CACDARTGGYADTDKLIF. CDR3 nucleotides: TGTGCCTGTGACGCCCGTACTGGGGGATACGCAGATACCGATAAACTCATCTTT.

This clone showed up just a few times. This DNA's translation and the protein TCRdb lists, from a much larger clone, do not match at residue 20, likely due to a read error; the protein shown is translated from the DNA. The V gene is TRDV2, but the J gene lacks a call; the table gives TRDD3 as D, unverified against the DNA. This CDR3 has 22 residues. Germline CDR1 reads GEAIGNYY; CDR2 reads EKD. The CDR3 reads CACDRLKTSFPTGLPYTDKPIF. CDR3 DNA: TGTGCCTGTGACAGGCTGAAGACCTCCTTTCCGACCGGATTACCCTACACCGATAAACCCATCTTT.

This clone has just a few counts. The mismatch at residue 6 between this DNA's translation and the TCRdb protein of a much larger clone likely reflects a read error; the protein shown is translated from the DNA. This rearrangement joins TRDV1 to TRDJ1; 10 nucleotides agree with TRDD3. The J gene was not available in TCRdb and was assigned here by matching the DNA to germline segments. The CDR3 sequence is 21 residues long. Trimming at V came to 9 bases and at J to 0 bases, leaving 25 bases not matched to a gene. Germline V lookup: CDR1 TSWWSYY, CDR2 QGS. The CDR3 loop is CALHAASFTLLGDPYTDKLIF. CDR3 sequence (DNA): TGTGCTCTGCATGCAGCTTCCTTTACGTTACTGGGGGATCCGTACACCGATAAACTCATCTTT.

This clone was counted only a few times. TCRdb records a much larger clone's protein for this DNA, with a difference at residue 18 that likely arises from a read error; the protein given is the translation of the DNA. The V gene is TRDV2, but the J gene lacks a call; the table gives TRDD3 as D, unverified against the DNA. CDR3 length: 20 amino acids. Germline V gene data show CDR1 as GEAIGNYY and CDR2 as EKD. In DNA form, the CDR3 reads TGTGCCTGTGACAAAGTACTGGGGGATACCCTCTCCTGGGACACCCGACAGACGTTTTTC. Its translation: CACDKVLGDTLSWDTRQTFF.

This clone was recorded a few times. The TCRdb record carries a much larger clone's protein, which differs from this DNA's translation at residue 13; a read error is the likely cause, and the protein listed here is the DNA translation. V is TRDV2 and J is TRDJ1, with unresolved D. This CDR3 is 16 amino acids long. CDR1 and CDR2 (germline): GEAIGNYY, EKD. The CDR3 coding sequence is TGTGCCTGTGACACCGTGGAGGTCCAGTACACCGATAACCTCATCTTT. It encodes CACDTVEVQYTDNLIF.

This clone occurred a few times. The protein TCRdb lists belongs to a much larger clone and differs from this DNA's translation at residue 8, which points to a read error; the protein shown is made from the DNA. J is TRDJ1 and V is TRDV2; no reliable D call. Here the J gene came from matching the DNA to germline, since TCRdb omits it. The V end was cut by 0 bases, the J end by 2 bases, with 24 bases between. The CDR3 extends over 19 amino acids. Germline CDR1 is GEAIGNYY and CDR2 is EKD. CDR3 coding DNA: TGTGCCTGTGACACCGAATTTAGCGGGGTCAACAAGAGGACCGATAAACTCATCTTT. Protein sequence: CACDTEFSGVNKRTDKLIF.

By share, this clone counts as medium-sized. Other DNA variants within this sample encode the same CDR3. The rearrangement uses TRDV1 and TRDJ1; 9 positions agree with TRDD3. Losses at the gene ends were 2 bases for V and 0 bases for J; bases not matched to a gene: 19. Germline assignment: CDR1 TSWWSYY and CDR2 QGS. The CDR3 totals 21 residues. This CDR3 reads CALGETTGLLWGIRYTDKLIF. The CDR3 DNA reads as TGTGCTCTTGGGGAAACCACCGGCCTTCTTTGGGGGATAAGGTACACCGATAAACTCATCTTT.

This clone was seen only a few times. The amino acid sequence in TCRdb belongs to a much larger clone and departs from this DNA's translation at residue 8, likely a sequencing read error; the sequence shown is translated from the DNA. This chain joins TRDV2 and TRDJ1; tentatively, D is TRDD3 (6 bases). The J gene was not available in TCRdb and was assigned here by matching the DNA to germline segments. CDR1 GEAIGNYY and CDR2 EKD come from the germline V gene. The CDR3 runs 18 residues. Written as DNA, the CDR3 is TGTGCTGTCCGGCGGACTGGGAGTCCCCTTTTAAACACCGATAAACTCATCTTT. As protein: CAVRRTGSPLLNTDKLIF.

The table lists this clone with a few counts. TCRdb's protein, taken from a much larger clone, differs from this DNA's translation at residue 6, likely owing to a read error; the protein displayed comes from the DNA. This rearrangement joins TRDV1 to TRDJ1, with D possibly matching TRDD3 (7 bases). The CDR3 consists of 18 residues. V was clipped by 4 bases and J by 11 bases, with 32 bases between them. The germline gives CDR1 TSWWSYY, CDR2 QGS. CDR3 amino acids: CALGGPPTFNLGVFGLIF. The DNA for the CDR3 is TGTGCTCTTGGGGGACCTCCTACATTCAATCTGGGGGTTTTTGGCCTCATCTTT.

Comments on this clone: A much bigger clone sits one base away, suggesting this may be a read error. The chain joins TRDV2 to TRDJ1; TRDD2 agrees at 7 bases. TCRdb does not report a J gene; here it was assigned by matching the DNA to germline references. After removal of 0 bases from V and 5 bases from J, the junction contained 17 bases not matched to a gene. This CDR3 is 18 amino acids long. CDR1 is GEAIGNYY, CDR2 EKD, per germline. Here the CDR3 DNA reads TGTGCCTGTGACACCGTTCCTACGCGATACCAATCTACTGATAAACTCATCTTT. Translating it yields CACDTVPTRYQSTDKLIF.

In regard to this clone: This probably arose from a read error, given a far larger clone one base away. J is TRDJ1 and V is TRDV1, with TRDD2 identical over 9 bases. Here the J gene was assigned by germline matching of the DNA, as TCRdb has none. Looked up from germline, CDR1 is TSWWSYY and CDR2 is QGS. CDR3 length: 21 amino acids. With 2 bases clipped from V and 3 bases from J, the junction kept 22 bases outside the gene matches. The chain's CDR3 is CALGEGITFLRRHWAADKLIF. In DNA, the CDR3 is TGTGCTCTTGGGGAAGGGATCACCTTCCTACGACGCCACTGGGCAGCCGATAAACTCATCTTT.